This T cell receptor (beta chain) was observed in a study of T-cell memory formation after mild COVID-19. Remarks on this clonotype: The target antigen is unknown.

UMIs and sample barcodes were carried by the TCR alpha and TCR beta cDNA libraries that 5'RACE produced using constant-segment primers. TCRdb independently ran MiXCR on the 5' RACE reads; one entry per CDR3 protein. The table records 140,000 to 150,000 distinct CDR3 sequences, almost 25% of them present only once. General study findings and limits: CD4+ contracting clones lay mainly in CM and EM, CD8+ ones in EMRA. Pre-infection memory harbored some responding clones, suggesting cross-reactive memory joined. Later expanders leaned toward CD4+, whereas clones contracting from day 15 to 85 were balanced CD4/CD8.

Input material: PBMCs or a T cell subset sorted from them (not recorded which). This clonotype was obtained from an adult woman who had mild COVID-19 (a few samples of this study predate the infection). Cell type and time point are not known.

The CDR3 reads CASSTAGQGYGYTF. In DNA form, the CDR3 reads TGTGCCAGCAGCACCGCAGGACAGGGTTATGGCTACACCTTC. The gene calls are TRBV7-9 and TRBJ1-2, with 8 positions matching TRBD1. With V trimmed by 5 bases and J by 5 bases, 7 bases remained unmatched. The CDR3 consists of 14 residues. Germline values: CDR1 SEHNR, CDR2 FQNEAQ (reference sequence).